The 10 T cell receptor beta chains in this list originate from one sample, sequenced in a study of glioma-infiltrating T cells. Using RNA template, CDR3s of TCR alpha and beta were amplified with iRepertoire arm-PCR. TCRdb passed the multiplex PCR reads through MiXCR, listing each CDR3 protein once. The sample holds over 120,000 distinct CDR3 sequences, more than 35% seen once. The specimen sequenced was glioma tissue, nonneoplastic brain tissue, or PBMCs (not recorded which). These TCRs come from a human donor with low-grade glioma or glioblastoma, undergoing nonglioma brain surgery, or in good health (not recorded which).

This clonotype was counted ten times or more. The genes are TRBV25-1 and TRBJ2-7; D is possibly TRBD2 (6 bases). This CDR3 spans 12 amino acids. V lost 5 bases and J lost 3, with 8 bases in between. CDR1 MGHDK and CDR2 SYGVNS come from the germline V gene. CDR3 in DNA: TGTGCCAGCAGTCCGGGGGACTACGAGCAGTACTTC. Encoded protein: CASSPGDYEQYF.

The genes are TRBV29-1 and TRBJ2-1, with TRBD2 identical over 7 bases. This CDR3 has 12 residues. Per germline, CDR1 SQVTM and CDR2 ANQGSEA. The ends lost 6 bases at V and 9 bases at J; junction bases unmatched: 8. The CDR3 DNA reads as TGCAGCGTCCCGGTTGGCGGGAGTGAGCAGTTCTTC. Protein sequence: CSVPVGGSEQFF.

The rearrangement uses TRBV4-3 and TRBJ1-2, with 8 bases identical to TRBD1. After removal of 3 bases from V and 8 bases from J, the junction contained 5 bases not matched to a gene. Germline assignment: CDR1 LGHNA and CDR2 YSLEER. The CDR3 totals 13 residues. CDR3 DNA: TGCGCCAGCAGCCAGCTTGACAGGGGCGGCTACACCTTC. Its protein is CASSQLDRGGYTF.

This clonotype was seen a handful of times. The rearrangement links TRBV6-6 to TRBJ2-5; possible D gene TRBD1, 6 bases. The V end was cut by 0 bases, the J end by 4 bases, with 9 bases between. The CDR3 length is 14 residues. The germline CDR1 and CDR2 sequences are MNHNY and SVGAGI (reference sequence). Written as DNA, the CDR3 is TGTGCCAGCAGTTACTCATCCAGGGGAGAGACCCAGTACTTC. This codes for CASSYSSRGETQYF.

This clonotype was counted between two and nine times. The V gene is TRBV10-3, the J gene TRBJ2-1; the match to TRBD2 covers 9 bases. The length of the CDR3 is 18 residues. With 6 bases clipped from V and 0 bases from J, the junction kept 12 bases outside the gene matches. Per germline, CDR1 ENHRY and CDR2 SYGVKD. CDR3 nucleotides: TGTGCCATCAGCCTACGACGGGCGGGAGGGAGCTCCTACAATGAGCAGTTCTTC. Protein: CAISLRRAGGSSYNEQFF.

The count of this clonotype is one. The chain's CDR3 is CASSLTPSHEQFF. CDR3 in DNA: TGTGCCAGCAGCCTAACCCCCTCCCATGAGCAGTTCTTC. The chain couples TRBV11-2 to TRBJ2-1; D uncertain. CDR1 and CDR2 from the germline V gene are SGHAT and FQNNGV. Trimming removed 5 bases from V and 8 bases from J, with 13 bases in between. This CDR3 contains 13 residues.

V is TRBV18 and J is TRBJ2-4; D might be TRBD1 (5 bases). The germline CDR1 and CDR2 sequences are KGHSH and LQKENI. Trimming removed 0 bases from V and 7 bases from J, with 13 bases in between. This CDR3 region has 15 residues. CDR3 loop: CASSPPDTARNIQYF. The CDR3 bases are TGTGCCAGCTCACCACCGGACACGGCGAGGAACATTCAGTACTTC. Full variable domain (outside the CDR3, taken from reference TRBV18 and TRBJ2-4): NAGVMQNPRHLVRRRGQEARLRCSPMKGHSHVYWYRQLPEEGLKFMVYLQKENIIDESGMPKERFSAEFPKEGPSILRIQQVVRGDSAAYFCASSPPDTARNIQYFGAGTRLSVL.

This chain joins TRBV20-1 and TRBJ2-7; D may be TRBD1 (6 bases). The length of the CDR3 is 13 residues. Per germline, CDR1 DFQATT and CDR2 SNEGSKA (reference sequence). The V gene lost 4 bases and the J gene lost 1 base, with 11 bases spanning the gap. This CDR3 reads CSAIGGGSYEQYF. The CDR3 nucleotides read TGCAGTGCTATAGGGGGTGGTTCCTACGAGCAGTACTTC.

This clonotype was picked up many times. The chain combines TRBV19 with TRBJ2-1; 7 nucleotides match TRBD1. Germline assignment: CDR1 LNHDA and CDR2 SQIVND (reference sequence). The CDR3 totals 15 residues. The V gene end was trimmed by 3 bases and the J gene end by 4 bases; junction bases not matched to a gene: 6. The CDR3 DNA reads as TGTGCCAGTAGTATGTCTAGGGGGCAATACAATGAGCAGTTCTTC. Amino acid sequence: CASSMSRGQYNEQFF.

The chain is built from TRBV5-1 and TRBJ2-5; D gene unclear. CDR1 and CDR2 (germline): SGHRS, YFSETQ. This CDR3 is 11 amino acids long. Trimming took off 4 bases at V and 2 bases at J, with 3 bases between the two ends. This CDR3 reads CASSEQETQYF. CDR3 nucleotide sequence: TGCGCCAGCAGCGAACAAGAGACCCAGTACTTC.